This TCR beta chain stems from a study of T cells after somatic rescue of genetic block. Sequencing used immunoSEQ multiplex PCR; TCRdb keeps in-frame clones, though not all of them. The data contain approximately 9,800 clones, over 70% of them seen just once; the ten biggest clones take up approximately 23%. This clone was recorded once. The receptor was isolated from a boy younger than 18. The sequencing input was peripheral blood mononuclear cells (PBMCs).

The CDR3 nucleotides are TGTGCCAGCAGTGTGGACAGAGGGTGGGTCGAGCAGTACTTC. Amino acid sequence: CASSVDRGWVEQYF. J is TRBJ2-7 and V is TRBV2; TRBD1 is a possible D gene (6 bases). Germline V gene data show CDR1 as SNHLY and CDR2 as FYNNEI. This CDR3 is 14 amino acids long. The V and J ends lost 4 bases and 6 bases respectively, with 16 bases between them.